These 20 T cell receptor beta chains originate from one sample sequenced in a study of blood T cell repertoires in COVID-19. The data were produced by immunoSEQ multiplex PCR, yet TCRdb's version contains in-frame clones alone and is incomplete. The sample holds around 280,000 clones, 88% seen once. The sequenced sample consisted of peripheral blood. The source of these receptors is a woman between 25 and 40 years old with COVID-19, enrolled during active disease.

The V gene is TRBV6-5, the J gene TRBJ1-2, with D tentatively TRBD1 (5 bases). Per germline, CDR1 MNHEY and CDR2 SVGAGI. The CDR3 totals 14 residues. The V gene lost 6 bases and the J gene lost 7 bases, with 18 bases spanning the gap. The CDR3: CASRSGRARSGYTF. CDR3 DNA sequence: TGTGCCAGCAGGTCCGGCAGGGCGAGGAGTGGCTACACCTTC.

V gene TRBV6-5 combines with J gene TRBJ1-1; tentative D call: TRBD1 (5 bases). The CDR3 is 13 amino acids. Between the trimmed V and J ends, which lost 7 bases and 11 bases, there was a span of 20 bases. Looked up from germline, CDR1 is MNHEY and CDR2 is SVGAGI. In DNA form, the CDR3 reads TGTGCCAGCACAACCGGGGACCGACTAGCGGCTTTCTTT. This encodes CASTTGDRLAAFF.

CDR3 sequence reads: CATSRAYEEGNTIYF. The CDR3 DNA reads as TGTGCCACCAGCAGAGCCTACGAAGAAGGAAACACCATATATTTT. The chain links TRBV15 to TRBJ1-3; D ambiguous. In germline, CDR1 is LNHNV, CDR2 YYDKDF (reference sequence). Trimming cost V 1 base and J 4 bases, with 11 bases left between them. The CDR3 consists of 15 residues.

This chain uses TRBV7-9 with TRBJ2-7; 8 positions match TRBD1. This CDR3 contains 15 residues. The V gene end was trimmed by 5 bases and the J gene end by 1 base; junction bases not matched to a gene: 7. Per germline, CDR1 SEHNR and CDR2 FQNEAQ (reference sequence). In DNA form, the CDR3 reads TGTGCCAGCAGCAACCGGGACAGGCCTTCCTACGAGCAGTACTTC. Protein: CASSNRDRPSYEQYF.

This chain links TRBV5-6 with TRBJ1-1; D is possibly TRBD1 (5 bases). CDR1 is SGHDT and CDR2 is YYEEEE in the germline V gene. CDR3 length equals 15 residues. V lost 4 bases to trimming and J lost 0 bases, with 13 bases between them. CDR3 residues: CASSPKPGLNTEAFF. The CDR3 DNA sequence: TGTGCCAGCAGCCCCAAGCCAGGGCTGAACACTGAAGCTTTCTTT.

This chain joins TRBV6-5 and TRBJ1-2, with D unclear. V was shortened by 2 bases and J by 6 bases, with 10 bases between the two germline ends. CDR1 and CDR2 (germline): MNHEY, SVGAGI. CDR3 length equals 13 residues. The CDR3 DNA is TGTGCCAGCAGTTACCGGGGTTTGGATGGCTACACCTTC. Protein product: CASSYRGLDGYTF.

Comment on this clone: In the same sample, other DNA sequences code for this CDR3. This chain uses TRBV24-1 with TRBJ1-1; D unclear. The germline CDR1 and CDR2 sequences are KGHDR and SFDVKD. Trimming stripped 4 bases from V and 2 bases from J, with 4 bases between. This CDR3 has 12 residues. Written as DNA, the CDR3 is TGTGCCACCAGTGACCCAAACACTGAAGCTTTCTTT. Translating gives CATSDPNTEAFF.

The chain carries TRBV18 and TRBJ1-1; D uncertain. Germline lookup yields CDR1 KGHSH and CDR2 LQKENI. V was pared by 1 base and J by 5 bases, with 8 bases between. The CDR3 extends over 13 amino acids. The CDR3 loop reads CASSPQGRTEAFF. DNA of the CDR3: TGTGCCAGCTCACCACAAGGGAGGACTGAAGCTTTCTTT.

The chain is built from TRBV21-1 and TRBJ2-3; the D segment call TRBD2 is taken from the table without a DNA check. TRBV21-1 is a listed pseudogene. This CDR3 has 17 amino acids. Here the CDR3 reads CASRTPPSGKPTDTQYF. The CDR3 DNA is TGTGCCAGCAGGACTCCCCCTAGCGGGAAACCCACAGATACGCAGTATTTT.

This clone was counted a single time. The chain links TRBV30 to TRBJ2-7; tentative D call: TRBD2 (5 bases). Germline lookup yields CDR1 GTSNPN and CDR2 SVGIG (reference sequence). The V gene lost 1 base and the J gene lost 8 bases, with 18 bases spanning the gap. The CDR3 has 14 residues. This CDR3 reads CAWSGGEHPWKQYF. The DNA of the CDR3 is TGTGCCTGGAGTGGGGGAGAGCATCCTTGGAAGCAGTACTTC. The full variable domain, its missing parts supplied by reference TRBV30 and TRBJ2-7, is SQTIHQWPATLVQPVGSPLSLECTVEGTSNPNLYWYRQAAGRGLQLLFYSVGIGQISSEVPQNLSASRPQDRQFILSSKKLLLSDSGFYLCAWSGGEHPWKQYFGPGTRLTVT.

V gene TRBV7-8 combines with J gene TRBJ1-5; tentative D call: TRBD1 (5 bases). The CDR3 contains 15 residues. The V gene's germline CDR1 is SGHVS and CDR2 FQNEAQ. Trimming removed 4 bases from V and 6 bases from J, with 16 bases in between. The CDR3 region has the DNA TGTGCCAGCAGCTCGGCCAGGGCCTCGGGTCAGCCCCAGCATTTT. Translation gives CASSSARASGQPQHF.

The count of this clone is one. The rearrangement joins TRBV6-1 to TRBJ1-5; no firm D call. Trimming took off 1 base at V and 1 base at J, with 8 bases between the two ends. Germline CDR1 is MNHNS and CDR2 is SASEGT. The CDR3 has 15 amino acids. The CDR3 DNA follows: TGTGCCAGCAGTGAAGGCGGCTTAAGCAATCAGCCCCAGCATTTT. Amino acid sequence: CASSEGGLSNQPQHF.

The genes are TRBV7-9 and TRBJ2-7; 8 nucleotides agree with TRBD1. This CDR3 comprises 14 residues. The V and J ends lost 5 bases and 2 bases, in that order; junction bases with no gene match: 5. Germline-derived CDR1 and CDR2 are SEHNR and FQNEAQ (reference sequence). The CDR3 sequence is CASSQDRGPYEQYF. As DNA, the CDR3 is TGTGCCAGCAGCCAAGACAGGGGACCCTACGAGCAGTACTTC.

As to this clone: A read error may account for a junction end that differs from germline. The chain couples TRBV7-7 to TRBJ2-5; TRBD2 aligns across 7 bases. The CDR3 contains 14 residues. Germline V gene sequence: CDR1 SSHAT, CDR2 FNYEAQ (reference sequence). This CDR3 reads CASSPGGYQETQYF. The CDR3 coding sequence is TGTGCTAGCAGCCCCGGGGGGTACCAAGAGACCCAGTACTTC.

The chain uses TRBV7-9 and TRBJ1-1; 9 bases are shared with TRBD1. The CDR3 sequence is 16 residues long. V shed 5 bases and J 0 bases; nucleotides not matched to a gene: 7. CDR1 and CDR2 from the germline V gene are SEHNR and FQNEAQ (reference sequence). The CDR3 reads CASSPGTGNMNTEAFF. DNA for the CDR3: TGTGCCAGCAGCCCAGGGACAGGGAACATGAACACTGAAGCTTTCTTT.

The chain's CDR3 is CASSQDLHANPGTGSYEQYF. The CDR3 nucleotides are TGCGCCAGCAGCCAAGATCTCCATGCTAACCCCGGGACAGGATCGTACGAGCAGTACTTC. This chain joins TRBV4-3 and TRBJ2-7; TRBD1 agrees at 8 bases. CDR1 and CDR2 from the germline V gene are LGHNA and YSLEER. V shed 0 bases and J 4 bases; nucleotides not matched to a gene: 20. The CDR3 has 20 amino acids.

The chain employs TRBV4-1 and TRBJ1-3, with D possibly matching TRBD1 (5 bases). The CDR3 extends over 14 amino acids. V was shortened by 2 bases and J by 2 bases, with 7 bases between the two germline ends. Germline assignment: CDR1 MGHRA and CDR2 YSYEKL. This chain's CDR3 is CASSQKTAGNTIYF. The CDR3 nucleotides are TGCGCCAGCAGCCAAAAGACAGCTGGAAACACCATATATTTT.

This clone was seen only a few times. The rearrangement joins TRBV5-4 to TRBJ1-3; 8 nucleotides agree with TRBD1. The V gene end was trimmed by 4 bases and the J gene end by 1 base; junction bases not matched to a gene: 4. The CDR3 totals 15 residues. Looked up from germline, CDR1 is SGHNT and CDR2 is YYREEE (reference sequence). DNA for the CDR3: TGTGCCAGCAGCCCGAGACAGGGGTCTGGAAACACCATATATTTT. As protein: CASSPRQGSGNTIYF. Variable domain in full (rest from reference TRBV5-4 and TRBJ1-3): ETGVTQSPTHLIKTRGQQVTLRCSSQSGHNTVSWYQQALGQGPQFIFQYYREEENGRGNFPPRFSGLQFPNYSSELNVNALELDDSALYLCASSPRQGSGNTIYFGEGSWLTVV.

Here the CDR3 DNA reads TGTGCCTGGTATGGCGGGGGGGGTGGAGAGCAGTACTTC. Protein product: CAWYGGGGGEQYF. The chain joins TRBV30 to TRBJ2-7; TRBD2 aligns across 9 bases. Germline CDR1 and CDR2: GTSNPN and SVGIG (reference sequence). V trimming: 5 bases; J trimming: 7 bases; junction bases outside the gene matches: 9. This CDR3 has 13 amino acids. Full variable domain (remainder filled in from reference TRBV30 and TRBJ2-7): SQTIHQWPATLVQPVGSPLSLECTVEGTSNPNLYWYRQAAGRGLQLLFYSVGIGQISSEVPQNLSASRPQDRQFILSSKKLLLSDSGFYLCAWYGGGGGEQYFGPGTRLTVT.

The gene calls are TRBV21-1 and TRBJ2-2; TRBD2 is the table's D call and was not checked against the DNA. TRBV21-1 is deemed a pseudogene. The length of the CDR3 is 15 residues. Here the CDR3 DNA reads TGTGCCAGCAGCAACATCGGGAGAGGGACCGGGGAGCTGTTTTTT. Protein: CASSNIGRGTGELFF.